This T cell receptor (beta chain) came from a study of T cells after yellow fever vaccination. TCRdb analysed the 5' RACE reads with MiXCR anew, one entry per CDR3 protein. This sample has around 600,000 distinct CDR3 sequences, with approximately 13% found just once. The CDR3 loop spans 15 amino acids. From germline, CDR1 is SEHNR and CDR2 FQNEAQ (reference sequence). The V end lost 3 bases, the J end lost 2 bases, and 11 bases lay between the germline ends. This receptor was taken from a man under 40 who received the YFV17D yellow fever vaccine. The sample in question was PBMCs, obtained on the day of the yellow fever booster vaccination. The genes are TRBV7-9 and TRBJ2-1; D call uncertain. Written as DNA, the CDR3 is TGTGCCAGCAGCTTTCAATCCCGAGCCTACAATGAGCAGTTCTTC. Its translation is CASSFQSRAYNEQFF.